Each of the 18 T cell receptor beta chains below was sequenced from the same sample in a study of cytomegalovirus exposure and HLA in healthy donors. Use of 60 Vbeta and 13 Jbeta primers characterized the PCR. Assay: immunoSEQ multiplex PCR; the TCRdb copy retains only in-frame clones and omits some. The sample consists of around 150,000 clones, nearly 80% of them appearing once. Sequenced material: PBMCs. These receptors all come from a woman in her forties or fifties in good health and CMV-seropositive.

The rearrangement uses TRBV6-1 and TRBJ2-1; 7 nucleotides line up with TRBD2. The CDR3 spans 14 residues. Trimming at V came to 11 bases and at J to 2 bases, leaving 9 bases not matched to a gene. Looked up from germline, CDR1 is MNHNS and CDR2 is SASEGT. Written as DNA, the CDR3 is TGTGCCTCCAGCGGCGGGACTACCTACAATGAGCAGTTCTTC. Translation: CASSGGTTYNEQFF.

V gene TRBV7-2 combines with J gene TRBJ1-2; D is undetermined. The CDR3 covers 12 residues. Germline V gene sequence: CDR1 SGHTA, CDR2 FQGNSA. The ends were cut back, 5 bases at V and 4 bases at J, with 8 bases in the middle. The CDR3: CASSPGIYGYTF. CDR3 DNA sequence: TGTGCCAGCAGCCCGGGAATCTATGGCTACACCTTC.

The gene calls are TRBV5-5 and TRBJ2-7, with D tentatively TRBD1 (5 bases). From germline, CDR1 is SGHKS and CDR2 YYEKEE (reference sequence). The CDR3 covers 16 residues. Trimming took 0 bases from V and 1 from J, leaving 14 bases between them. Here the CDR3 reads CASSLEQASASYEQYF. CDR3 coding DNA: TGTGCCAGCAGCTTGGAACAGGCCAGCGCATCCTACGAGCAGTACTTC. Supplemented by reference TRBV5-5 and TRBJ2-7, the full variable domain reads DAGVTQSPTHLIKTRGQQVTLRCSPISGHKSVSWYQQVLGQGPQFIFQYYEKEERGRGNFPDRFSARQFPNYSSELNVNALLLGDSALYLCASSLEQASASYEQYFGPGTRLTVT.

Only one count was recorded for this clone. The chain has TRBV6-1 and TRBJ1-5; weak D call: TRBD1 (5 bases). The germline V and J ends were trimmed by 0 bases and 7 bases, with 19 bases remaining between them. Per the germline V gene, CDR1 is MNHNS and CDR2 is SASEGT. This CDR3 has 17 amino acids. The CDR3 DNA reads TGTGCCAGCAGTGAAGCTACACGGGGACTCGCGGGGCAGCCCCAGCATTTT. The encoded protein is CASSEATRGLAGQPQHF.

The chain carries TRBV29-1 and TRBJ1-1; D is perhaps TRBD1 (5 bases). Trimming took off 2 bases at V and 5 bases at J, with 9 bases between the two ends. Germline values: CDR1 SQVTM, CDR2 ANQGSEA. This CDR3 spans 12 amino acids. CDR3 sequence (DNA): TGCAGCGTTGAAACGGGGGGTACTGAAGCTTTCTTT. As protein: CSVETGGTEAFF.

The count of this clone is one. The J gene is TRBJ2-6, the V gene TRBV19; 8 bases line up with TRBD2. CDR1 and CDR2 (germline): LNHDA, SQIVND (reference sequence). Germline trimming cut 5 bases from V and 0 bases from J; bases unmatched to any gene: 12. This CDR3 is 19 amino acids long. CDR3 region: CASSFFTGGTYSGANVLTF. CDR3 DNA: TGTGCCAGTAGTTTCTTTACGGGAGGGACATACTCTGGGGCCAACGTCCTGACTTTC.

The gene calls are TRBV9 and TRBJ2-7, with D possibly matching TRBD2 (6 bases). Between the trimmed V and J ends, which lost 2 bases and 5 bases, there was a span of 8 bases. CDR3 length: 12 amino acids. Per germline, CDR1 SGDLS and CDR2 YYNGEE. The CDR3 reads CASSVGEDEQYF. In DNA form, the CDR3 reads TGTGCCAGCAGCGTTGGGGAGGACGAGCAGTACTTC.

The chain is built from TRBV5-6 and TRBJ2-7; D remains ambiguous. The length of the CDR3 is 16 residues. Germline-derived CDR1 and CDR2 are SGHDT and YYEEEE. Trimming pared 0 bases from V and 3 bases from J, leaving 16 bases between. As DNA, the CDR3 is TGTGCCAGCAGCTTGGGAGACGGGTACGGTCACTACGAGCAGTACTTC. Translation gives CASSLGDGYGHYEQYF.

The V call is TRBV4-1, the J call TRBJ2-7; 12 nucleotides align to TRBD1. The CDR3 runs 16 residues. Germline V gene data show CDR1 as MGHRA and CDR2 as YSYEKL. With V trimmed by 3 bases and J by 4 bases, 7 bases remained unmatched. The CDR3 coding sequence is TGCGCCAGCAGCCATTCATGGGACAGGGGGCCGTACGAGCAGTACTTC. Protein product: CASSHSWDRGPYEQYF.

This clone has only a few counts. The V call is TRBV4-3, the J call TRBJ1-1; TRBD1 is a possible D gene (6 bases). This CDR3 spans 15 amino acids. Germline assignment: CDR1 LGHNA and CDR2 YSLEER. Trimming stripped 0 bases from V and 5 bases from J, with 13 bases between. Here the CDR3 reads CASSQDVGRGTEAFF. In nucleotides, the CDR3 is TGCGCCAGCAGCCAAGATGTAGGGAGGGGGACTGAAGCTTTCTTT.

This chain uses TRBV9 with TRBJ1-2; 10 positions agree with TRBD1. The CDR3 consists of 19 residues. Germline CDR1 and CDR2: SGDLS and YYNGEE. V gave up 0 bases and J gave up 0 bases; unmatched junction bases: 11. In DNA form, the CDR3 reads TGTGCCAGCAGCGTAGCAATGGGGGACAGGGGTGTCGCTAACTATGGCTACACCTTC. Its translation: CASSVAMGDRGVANYGYTF. Full variable domain (outside the CDR3, taken from reference TRBV9 and TRBJ1-2): DSGVTQTPKHLITATGQRVTLRCSPRSGDLSVYWYQQSLDQGLQFLIQYYNGEERAKGNILERFSAQQFPDLHSELNLSSLELGDSALYFCASSVAMGDRGVANYGYTFGSGTRLTVV.

The chain is built from TRBV6-1 and TRBJ1-1; no definite D call. The germline V gene has CDR1 MNHNS and CDR2 SASEGT. The CDR3 has 14 amino acids. V was shortened by 4 bases and J by 3 bases, with 12 bases between the two germline ends. Here the CDR3 reads CASSVRKADTEAFF. The DNA of the CDR3 is TGTGCCAGCAGTGTTAGAAAGGCGGACACTGAAGCTTTCTTT.

This chain's CDR3 is CASSILWGANQPQHF. The DNA for the CDR3 is TGTGCCAGTAGTATACTATGGGGCGCAAATCAGCCCCAGCATTTT. The chain joins TRBV19 to TRBJ1-5, with a weak D call TRBD1 (5 bases). The CDR3 contains 15 residues. Germline V lookup: CDR1 LNHDA, CDR2 SQIVND (reference sequence). V dropped 2 bases and J dropped 4 bases, with 12 bases sitting between them. The entire variable domain, with the rest obtained from reference TRBV19 and TRBJ1-5, is as follows: DGGITQSPKYLFRKEGQNVTLSCEQNLNHDAMYWYRQDPGQGLRLIYYSQIVNDFQKGDIAEGYSVSREKKESFPLTVTSAQKNPTAFYLCASSILWGANQPQHFGDGTRLSIL.

On this clone: This same CDR3 is encoded by further DNA sequences in the sample. The chain couples TRBV29-1 to TRBJ1-1; weak D call: TRBD1 (5 bases). The CDR3 is 11 amino acids. Between the trimmed V and J ends, which lost 5 bases and 3 bases, there was a span of 7 bases. The germline V gene has CDR1 SQVTM and CDR2 ANQGSEA. The CDR3 is CSVRGDTEAFF. The CDR3 DNA sequence: TGCAGCGTTCGGGGGGACACTGAAGCTTTCTTT.

The sample holds one count of this clone. The gene calls are TRBV18 and TRBJ1-3; D remains ambiguous. Trimming removed 0 bases at V and 0 bases at J, with 6 bases between. CDR3 size: 15 residues. Germline values: CDR1 KGHSH, CDR2 LQKENI. The CDR3 spells CASSPPQVSGNTIYF. Written as DNA, the CDR3 is TGTGCCAGCTCACCACCCCAGGTCTCTGGAAACACCATATATTTT.

This chain uses TRBV25-1 with TRBJ1-1, with 7 positions matching TRBD1. In germline, CDR1 is MGHDK, CDR2 SYGVNS. The CDR3 runs to 14 residues. V gave up 4 bases and J gave up 4 bases; unmatched junction bases: 6. The CDR3 nucleotides read TGTGCCAGCAGTGCCGTTGACAGGGCCACTGAAGCTTTCTTT. Protein: CASSAVDRATEAFF.

V is TRBV9 and J is TRBJ1-2; D may be TRBD1 (5 bases). Trimming took 3 bases from V and 5 from J, leaving 11 bases between them. CDR3 length: 13 residues. CDR1 and CDR2 from the germline V gene are SGDLS and YYNGEE. The CDR3 region is CASSASEGYGYTF. The CDR3 nucleotides read TGTGCCAGCAGCGCATCGGAGGGGTATGGCTACACCTTC.

This clone was observed a handful of times. The V call is TRBV6-5, the J call TRBJ1-1, with a possible D match to TRBD1 (6 bases). The CDR3 extends over 15 amino acids. Trimming cost V 5 bases and J 6 bases, with 19 bases left between them. Germline V lookup: CDR1 MNHEY, CDR2 SVGAGI. CDR3 DNA sequence: TGTGCCAGCAGTCGACAAACCAGGGGCGGCGCTGAAGCTTTCTTT. Its translation is CASSRQTRGGAEAFF.